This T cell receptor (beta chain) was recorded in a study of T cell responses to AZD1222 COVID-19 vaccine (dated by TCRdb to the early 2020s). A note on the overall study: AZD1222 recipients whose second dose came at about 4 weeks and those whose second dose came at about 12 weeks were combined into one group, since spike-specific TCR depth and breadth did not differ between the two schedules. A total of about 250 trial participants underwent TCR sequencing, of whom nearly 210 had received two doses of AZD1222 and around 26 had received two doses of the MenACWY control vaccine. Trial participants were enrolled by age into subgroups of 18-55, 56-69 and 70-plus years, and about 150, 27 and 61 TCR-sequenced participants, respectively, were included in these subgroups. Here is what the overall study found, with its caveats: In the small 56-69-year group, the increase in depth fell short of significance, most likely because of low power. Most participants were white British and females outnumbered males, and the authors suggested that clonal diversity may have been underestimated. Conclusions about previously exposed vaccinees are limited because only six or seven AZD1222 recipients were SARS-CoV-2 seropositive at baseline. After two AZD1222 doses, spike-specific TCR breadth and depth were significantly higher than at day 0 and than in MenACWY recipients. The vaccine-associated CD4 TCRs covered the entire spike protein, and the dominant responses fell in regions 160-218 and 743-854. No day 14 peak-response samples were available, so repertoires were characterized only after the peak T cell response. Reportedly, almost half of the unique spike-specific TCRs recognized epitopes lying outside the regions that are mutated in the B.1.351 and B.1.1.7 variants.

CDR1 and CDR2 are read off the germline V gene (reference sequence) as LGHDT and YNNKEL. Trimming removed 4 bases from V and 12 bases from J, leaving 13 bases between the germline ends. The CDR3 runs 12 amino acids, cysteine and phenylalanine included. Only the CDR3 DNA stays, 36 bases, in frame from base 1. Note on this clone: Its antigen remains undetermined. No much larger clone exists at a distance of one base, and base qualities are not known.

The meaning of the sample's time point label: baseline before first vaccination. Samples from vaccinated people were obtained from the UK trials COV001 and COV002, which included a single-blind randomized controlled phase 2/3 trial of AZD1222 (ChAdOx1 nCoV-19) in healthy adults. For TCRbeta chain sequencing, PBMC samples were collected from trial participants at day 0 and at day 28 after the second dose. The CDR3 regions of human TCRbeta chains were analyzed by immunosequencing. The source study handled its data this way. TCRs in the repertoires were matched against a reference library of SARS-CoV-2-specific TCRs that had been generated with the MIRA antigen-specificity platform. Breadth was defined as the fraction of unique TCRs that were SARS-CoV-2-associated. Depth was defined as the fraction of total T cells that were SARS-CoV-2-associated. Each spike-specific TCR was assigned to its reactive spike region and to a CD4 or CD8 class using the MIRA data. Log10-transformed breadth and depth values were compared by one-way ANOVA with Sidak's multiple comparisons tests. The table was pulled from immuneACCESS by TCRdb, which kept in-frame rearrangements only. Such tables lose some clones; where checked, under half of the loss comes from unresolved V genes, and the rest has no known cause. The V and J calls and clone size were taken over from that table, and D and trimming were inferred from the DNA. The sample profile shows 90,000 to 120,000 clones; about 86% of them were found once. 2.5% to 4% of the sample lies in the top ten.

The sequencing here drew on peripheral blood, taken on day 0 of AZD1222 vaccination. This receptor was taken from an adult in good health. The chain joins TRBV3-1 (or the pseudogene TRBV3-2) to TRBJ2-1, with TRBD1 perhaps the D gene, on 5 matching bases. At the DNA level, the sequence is TGTGCCAGCAGCCCCGGCAGGGCATGGCAGTTCTTC. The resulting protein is CASSPGRAWQFF.